The T cell receptor (beta chain) under discussion was sequenced for a study of cytomegalovirus exposure and HLA in healthy donors. The ends lost 6 bases at V and 4 bases at J; junction bases unmatched: 8. Germline V gene lookup returns CDR1 MDHEN and CDR2 SYDVKM. This CDR3 region has 15 residues. The PCR had 60 Vbeta and 13 Jbeta primers. Libraries were prepared by immunoSEQ multiplex PCR; TCRdb keeps only in-frame clonotypes and omits some of them. The data hold around 150,000 clones, with approximately 79% observed a single time. This rearrangement joins TRBV28 to TRBJ2-1, with 8 nucleotides matching TRBD2. What was sequenced was PBMCs. This sequence originates from a man in his fifties in good health and CMV-seropositive. CDR3 sequence: CASSTRGGKYNEQFF. DNA for the CDR3: TGTGCCAGCAGCACCCGGGGGGGGAAGTACAATGAGCAGTTCTTC.